This T cell receptor beta chain comes out of a study of shared T cell receptors in the human thymus. This table comes from immunoSEQ multiplex PCR, and its TCRdb copy is limited to in-frame clones, with some not included. Of 500,000 to 850,000 clones in the sample, approximately 87% were seen once. Germline CDR1 and CDR2: WNHNN and SYGVQD (reference sequence). V dropped 9 bases and J dropped 0; count of bases not matched to a gene: 7. The CDR3 sequence is 14 residues long. The same data also contributed to another study, on human thymus T cells. That investigation notes: Thymic samples were excised during corrective heart operations.

Sequenced material: thymocytes. This clonotype originated in a boy younger than two with a congenital heart defect. The chain recombines TRBV10-1 with TRBJ2-5; TRBD1 matches 7 bases. The CDR3 coding sequence is TGCGCCAGATACAGGGGCCGTCACCAAGAGACCCAGTACTTC. Its protein product is CARYRGRHQETQYF.